These 6 T cell receptor beta chains came from one sample sequenced in a study of cytomegalovirus exposure and HLA in healthy donors (dated by TCRdb to about 2017). The library was obtained by the immunoSEQ multiplex PCR assay. For the multiplex PCR, a mixture combining 60 forward primers for TCR Vbeta segments and 13 reverse primers for TCR Jbeta segments was used. TCRdb took over this immuneACCESS table, retaining in-frame rearrangements with V and J assigned. Such tables are incomplete; in checked studies, under half of the missing clones stem from an unresolved V gene, and the remainder is unexplained. This sample comprises approximately 160,000 clones, roughly 78% of them detected only once. The biggest ten clones account for approximately 13% of the sample. Sequences were obtained from PBMCs. Receptor source: a woman in her forties or fifties in good health and CMV-seropositive.

The chain carries TRBV30 and TRBJ2-2; a weak D match, TRBD1 (6 bases). This CDR3 region has 16 residues. The ends were cut back, 5 bases at V and 0 bases at J, with 16 bases in the middle. Germline CDR1 and CDR2: GTSNPN and SVGIG (reference sequence). The CDR3 DNA follows: TGTGCCTGGTTCGACAGGTCCACTCCGAACACCGGGGAGCTGTTTTTT. Its protein product is CAWFDRSTPNTGELFF. Full variable domain (rest looked up from reference TRBV30 and TRBJ2-2): SQTIHQWPATLVQPVGSPLSLECTVEGTSNPNLYWYRQAAGRGLQLLFYSVGIGQISSEVPQNLSASRPQDRQFILSSKKLLLSDSGFYLCAWFDRSTPNTGELFFGEGSRLTVL.

This clone was picked up a small number of times. V usage is TRBV9 and J usage is TRBJ2-7, with 8 bases lining up with TRBD2. Germline V gene sequence: CDR1 SGDLS, CDR2 YYNGEE. The trim removed 4 bases at V and 6 bases at J, leaving 15 bases unmatched. This CDR3 spans 16 amino acids. Here the CDR3 reads CASSPTPGRGASEQYF. In DNA form, the CDR3 reads TGTGCCAGCAGCCCAACACCAGGGCGGGGGGCCAGCGAGCAGTACTTC.

This sequence joins TRBV27 and TRBJ1-6; a weak D match, TRBD1 (6 bases). Germline assignment: CDR1 MNHEY and CDR2 SMNVEV (reference sequence). CDR3 size: 13 residues. The germline V and J ends were trimmed by 9 bases and 5 bases, with 11 bases remaining between them. In nucleotides, the CDR3 is TGTGCCAGTAGACAGGACAATAATTCACCCCTCCACTTT. It is translated as CASRQDNNSPLHF.

Concerning this clone itself: The junction does not match germline at one end; this may be a read error. The rearrangement joins TRBV11-1 to TRBJ2-7; 8 nucleotides align to TRBD1. This CDR3 region has 15 residues. Germline CDR1 SGHAT, CDR2 FQDESV (reference sequence). The CDR3 sequence: CAGSIDRGQVYEQYF. The CDR3, as DNA: TGTGCCGGCAGCATAGACAGGGGTCAAGTCTACGAGCAGTACTTC.

This clone was counted at least ten times. J is TRBJ2-7 and V is TRBV5-4, with D perhaps matching TRBD1 (6 bases). Germline assignment: CDR1 SGHNT and CDR2 YYREEE (reference sequence). CDR3 length equals 15 residues. V lost 3 bases and J 4 bases, leaving 17 bases between the germline ends. CDR3 sequence: CASSWEPGQLYEQYF. CDR3 DNA: TGTGCCAGCAGCTGGGAACCGGGACAACTATACGAGCAGTACTTC.

The V call is TRBV4-2, the J call TRBJ2-5; 9 bases line up with TRBD2. The CDR3 is 17 amino acids. CDR1 and CDR2 (germline): LGHNA, YNFKEQ. Trimming removed 3 bases from V and 4 bases from J; junction bases left unmatched: 12. As DNA, the CDR3 is TGTGCCAGCAGCCACTCTGCGGGGGGGGGCTGGGGAGAGACCCAGTACTTC. This translates into CASSHSAGGGWGETQYF.